The 18 T cell receptor beta chains below were found in one sample sequenced in a study of graft-versus-host responses after intestinal transplantation. Method: immunoSEQ multiplex PCR; TCRdb's copy keeps in-frame clones and lacks some. The table has 73,000 or so clones, around 87% seen once; the top ten hold less than 5%. These receptors are not linked to any known antigen. The source material was unstimulated CD8+ T cells sorted from spleen or lymph node cells, sampled before transplant. These receptors were collected from a human donor who was the organ donor for an intestinal transplant.

The V gene is TRBV28, the J gene TRBJ2-1; TRBD2 matches 15 bases. The CDR3 spans 17 residues. The V segment lost 6 bases and the J segment 1 base; nucleotides outside the gene matches: 4. Looked up from germline, CDR1 is MDHEN and CDR2 is SYDVKM. CDR3 nucleotide sequence: TGTGCCAGCAGCAGGACTAGCGGGGGGGCTTCCTACAATGAGCAGTTCTTC. It yields the protein CASSRTSGGASYNEQFF. Full variable domain (rest looked up from reference TRBV28 and TRBJ2-1): DVKVTQSSRYLVKRTGEKVFLECVQDMDHENMFWYRQDPGLGLRLIYFSYDVKMKEKGDIPEGYSVSREKKERFSLILESASTNQTSMYLCASSRTSGGASYNEQFFGPGTRLTVL.

The V and J genes are TRBV4-3 and TRBJ1-1; D is ambiguous. The V end was cut by 1 base, the J end by 1 base, with 7 bases between. This CDR3 has 14 residues. The germline V gene has CDR1 LGHNA and CDR2 YSLEER. The CDR3: CASSQGNSNTEAFF. The CDR3 coding sequence is TGCGCCAGCAGCCAAGGAAACTCGAACACTGAAGCTTTCTTT.

The genes are TRBV5-1 and TRBJ2-5; D not certain. The CDR3 loop spans 13 amino acids. The V and J ends lost 1 base and 5 bases respectively, with 9 bases between them. The germline V gene has CDR1 SGHRS and CDR2 YFSETQ. CDR3 protein: CASSLLVWETQYF. The CDR3 coding sequence is TGCGCCAGCAGCTTGTTAGTGTGGGAGACCCAGTACTTC.

This clone came up once. The chain uses TRBV7-8 and TRBJ2-6; D possibly corresponds to TRBD1 (7 bases). Germline CDR1 is SGHVS and CDR2 is FQNEAQ. Trimming pared 3 bases from V and 2 bases from J, leaving 14 bases between. The CDR3 covers 17 residues. CDR3 in DNA: TGTGCCAGCAGCTTCCTTCAGGGGGAGGCTGGGGCCAACGTCCTGACTTTC. Translated: CASSFLQGEAGANVLTF.

This clone was seen only once. This chain links TRBV7-6 with TRBJ1-2, with 7 bases lining up with TRBD1. Looked up from germline, CDR1 is SGHVS and CDR2 is FNYEAQ. This CDR3 is 17 amino acids long. V lost 0 bases to trimming and J lost 5 bases; unmatched junction nucleotides: 12. The CDR3 nucleotides read TGTGCCAGCAGCTTAGCCAAGGACAGGCGGAGGTTATATGGCTACACCTTC. Translated, it gives CASSLAKDRRRLYGYTF. Drawing the rest from reference TRBV7-6 and TRBJ1-2, the complete variable domain is GAGVSQSPRYKVTKRGQDVALRCDPISGHVSLYWYRQALGQGPEFLTYFNYEAQQDKSGLPNDRFSAERPEGSISTLTIQRTEQRDSAMYRCASSLAKDRRRLYGYTFGSGTRLTVV.

The genes are TRBV4-1 and TRBJ2-7, with TRBD1 identical over 8 bases. Germline V gene data show CDR1 as MGHRA and CDR2 as YSYEKL. This CDR3 contains 16 residues. V lost 1 base and J lost 0; bases outside the gene matches: 5. The CDR3 loop is CASSQVDDRGSYEQYV. The CDR3 DNA follows: TGCGCCAGCAGCCAAGTCGACGACAGGGGCTCCTACGAGCAGTACGTC.

The sample holds a few counts of this clone. V is TRBV25-1 and J is TRBJ1-1; TRBD1 might be the D (6 bases). The CDR3 is made up of 13 amino acids. CDR1 is MGHDK, CDR2 SYGVNS, per germline. Trimming cost V 0 bases and J 8 bases, with 10 bases left between them. CDR3 DNA: TGTGCCAGCAGTGAATATGTAGGGACAGAAGCTTTCTTT. It specifies CASSEYVGTEAFF.

The CDR3 reads CASRYYNEQFF. The CDR3 DNA follows: TGTGCCAGCAGGTACTACAATGAGCAGTTCTTC. V is TRBV6-1 and J is TRBJ2-1; no firm D call. Trimming shortened V by 6 bases and J by 3 bases, and 3 bases separated the two germline ends. The length of the CDR3 is 11 residues. From germline, CDR1 is MNHNS and CDR2 SASEGT.

The chain employs TRBV28 and TRBJ1-2, with no clear D. There are 16 residues in the CDR3. With 6 bases removed from V and 5 bases from J, the gap between germline ends came to 22 bases. CDR1 and CDR2 from the germline V gene are MDHEN and SYDVKM. CDR3 nucleotides: TGTGCCAGCAGCCGGTCCACCACTCCCGATACGTATGGCTACACCTTC. Encoded protein: CASSRSTTPDTYGYTF.

CDR3 DNA sequence: TGTGCCAGCAGCTTAGCGGACAGGGATTCCTACGAGCAGTACGTC. This codes for CASSLADRDSYEQYV. The chain has TRBV7-9 and TRBJ2-7; 8 nucleotides match TRBD1. The V gene's germline CDR1 is SEHNR and CDR2 FQNEAQ (reference sequence). After removal of 0 bases from V and 1 base from J, the junction contained 2 bases not matched to a gene. The CDR3 contains 15 residues.

The chain employs TRBV6-1 and TRBJ1-4; TRBD1 agrees at 12 bases. The CDR3 covers 17 residues. CDR1 is MNHNS and CDR2 is SASEGT in the germline V gene. J lost 6 bases, V lost 3 bases, and 8 bases had no gene match. CDR3 in DNA: TGTGCCAGCAGTGACGGGACAGGGGGCTTTCGGTATGAAAAACTGTTTTTT. This translates into CASSDGTGGFRYEKLFF.

The rearrangement uses TRBV27 and TRBJ2-3; no clear D. The CDR3 has 13 residues. From germline, CDR1 is MNHEY and CDR2 SMNVEV (reference sequence). Deletions cut 2 bases from V and 2 bases from J, with 5 bases between. DNA of the CDR3: TGTGCCAGCAGTTTACTGGCCACAGATACGCAGTATTTT. Translation: CASSLLATDTQYF.

This chain links TRBV5-1 with TRBJ2-1, with 9 nucleotides matching TRBD2. The CDR3 is made up of 17 amino acids. CDR1 and CDR2 (germline): SGHRS, YFSETQ. The J segment lost 4 bases and the V segment lost 0 bases, leaving 8 bases of the junction unmatched. DNA of the CDR3: TGCGCCAGCAGCTTGGCCCGAGCGGGGGGACCTTACAATGAGCAGTTCTTC. As protein: CASSLARAGGPYNEQFF.

This clone was seen a few times. The chain has TRBV7-9 and TRBJ2-1; perhaps TRBD2 as D (6 bases). Per the germline V gene, CDR1 is SEHNR and CDR2 is FQNEAQ (reference sequence). The CDR3 contains 16 residues. V was shortened by 6 bases and J by 7 bases, with 22 bases between the two germline ends. The CDR3 protein is CASSSKQVRAGNEQFF. The CDR3, as DNA: TGTGCCAGCAGTTCGAAACAGGTCCGGGCGGGGAATGAGCAGTTCTTC.

This chain joins TRBV30 and TRBJ1-3, with 8 nucleotides matching TRBD1. The CDR3 runs 13 residues. Germline CDR1 is GTSNPN and CDR2 is SVGIG (reference sequence). CDR3 nucleotides: TGTGCTCTCCGACAGGGGACCTTAAACACCATATATTTT. It translates to CALRQGTLNTIYF.

This clone was counted once. CDR3 in DNA: TGTGCCAGCAGTGAATATACGACAAGCACAGATACGCAGTATTTT. It translates to CASSEYTTSTDTQYF. The chain has TRBV25-1 and TRBJ2-3; D is unresolved. Germline CDR1 reads MGHDK; CDR2 reads SYGVNS. V was trimmed by 0 bases and J by 0 bases, leaving 7 bases between them. This CDR3 is 15 amino acids long.

V gene TRBV7-9 combines with J gene TRBJ2-5, with 16 bases identical to TRBD2. The V gene end was trimmed by 5 bases and the J gene end by 5 bases; junction bases not matched to a gene: 11. The CDR3 spans 18 residues. The germline CDR1 and CDR2 sequences are SEHNR and FQNEAQ (reference sequence). CDR3 in DNA: TGTGCCAGCAGCCCGCAATCCGGGACTAGCGGGGGGGTGGAGACCCAGTACTTC. It encodes CASSPQSGTSGGVETQYF.

V usage is TRBV28 and J usage is TRBJ1-2; D might be TRBD1 (5 bases). This CDR3 has 17 residues. V lost 4 bases and J lost 4, with 22 bases in between. CDR1 MDHEN and CDR2 SYDVKM come from the germline V gene. CDR3 DNA sequence: TGTGCCAGCAGTTCACCCCGAACGTTGGGGCCCCTCTATGGCTACACCTTC. Its protein is CASSSPRTLGPLYGYTF.